The source of this T cell receptor (beta chain) is a study of blood T cell repertoires in COVID-19 (TCRdb year 2020). As for the study more broadly: Samples covering the acute and convalescent phases of COVID-19 were provided by collaborators in the United States, Italy and Spain. Where available, HLA class I and class II types were taken from metadata supplied by the sample provider and were not determined by assay-based typing. The dataset comprised deeply sampled blood TCRbeta repertoires from subjects exposed to, actively infected with, or recovered from COVID-19. The samples were drawn from the first 160 participants of the ongoing ImmuneRACE study and from over 950 subjects provided by 6 global collaborators. The repertoires were made available in a free public database intended to serve as a resource for research on the immune response to SARS-CoV-2. The material from the prospective study consisted of cDNA or gDNA derived from T cells, B-cell-depleted T cells, or PBMCs. A de-identified subject ID, COVID-19 status, age in years and sex were almost always included in the sample metadata.

The CDR3 holds 14 amino acids from the cysteine to the phenylalanine. The only DNA kept is the CDR3, 42 bases in frame from the first base. Relative to germline, V is missing 3 bases and J is missing 3 bases, with 3 bases of the junction outside any gene match. The germline V gene (reference sequence) sets CDR1 to GTSNPN and CDR2 to SVGIG. The immunoSEQ Assay, a bias-controlled multiplex PCR, was used to amplify TCRbeta CDR3 regions from genomic DNA. Per the authors' processing: The number of nucleated cells in each sample was estimated from the amplification of reference gene primers within the assay. To quantify the absolute abundance of each unique TCRbeta CDR3 rearrangement, sequence reads were collapsed and filtered. For each sample, productive Simpson clonality was calculated as the square root of Simpson's diversity index across productive rearrangements. TCRdb took this table from immuneACCESS and kept in-frame rearrangements with V and J called. Such tables lack part of the clones; where checked against another copy, unresolved V genes explain under half of the gap, and the rest is unexplained. Clonal size and the V and J genes are those of that table, whereas D and trimming came from the DNA. This sample is represented by 250,000 or so clones; about four fifths of them were singletons. The top ten clones comprise more than 3% of the sample.

In the prospective study, participants were 18 to 89 years old, resided in around 25 geographic areas of the United States, and were enrolled through a virtual design. To assign participants to cohorts, the prospective study relied on clinical history that participants themselves reported in a screening survey and a study questionnaire. For ImmuneRACE Cohort 3, a participant was defined as recovered based on two consecutive negative NP/OP PCR tests, clearance by a healthcare professional, or resolution of symptoms. In the prospective study, whole blood, serum and a nasopharyngeal or oropharyngeal swab were collected from each participant by mobile phlebotomists. Additional blood draws and questionnaires over an approximately 2-month period could optionally be provided by prospective study participants. Blood samples from the prospective study were shipped frozen or at room temperature prior to DNA extraction.

Remarks on this clone: Its target antigen remains unknown. It has no much larger one-base neighbor in the sample; base qualities were not kept.

Overall results and qualifications from the work: Clinical and demographic metadata were provided uncurated, with the amount varying by source and participant.

The sequenced material came from PBMCs or T cells enriched from blood (not recorded which). This TCR was sampled from a man aged 45-65 years who had recovered from COVID-19. The chain joins TRBV30 to TRBJ1-5, with 9 bases in between that match TRBD1. CDR3 protein: CAWSRDRDNQPQHF. The DNA sequence reads TGTGCCTGGAGCCGGGACAGGGACAATCAGCCCCAGCATTTT.